This TCR beta chain derives from a study of blood T cell repertoires in COVID-19. Study-level background: Samples representing acute and convalescent COVID-19 were sourced from the United States, Italy and Spain. In each case, the material was cDNA or gDNA derived from T cells, B-cell-depleted T cells, or PBMCs.

A few counts support this clone. The assay was immunoSEQ multiplex PCR, and TCRdb's table has in-frame clones only and misses some. The sample includes 120,000 to 150,000 clones, 70% to 90% of them seen just once. Trimming took off 0 bases at V and 11 bases at J, with 17 bases between the two ends. CDR3 length equals 14 residues. Germline values: CDR1 SGHRS, CDR2 YFSETQ. Input material: peripheral blood. This chain connects TRBV5-1 to TRBJ1-1, with D perhaps TRBD1 (5 bases). The origin of this receptor is a man in his forties or fifties with acute or convalescent COVID-19. CDR3 DNA: TGCGCCAGCAGCTTGGCCGGGACTCATACCTATGCTTTCTTT. The encoded protein is CASSLAGTHTYAFF.